The 31 T cell receptor beta chains presented below share a single source sample, sequenced in a study of PD-1 blockade in classical Hodgkin lymphoma. Time point reported: newly diagnosed, previously untreated cHL patient sample. TCRdb keeps only in-frame clones here, not all; method: immunoSEQ multiplex PCR. The data contain about 21,000 clones, roughly 94% of them singletons. The sequenced sample was peripheral blood mononuclear cells (PBMCs). These receptors all come from a human donor with classical Hodgkin lymphoma.

CDR3 amino acids: CASSFMGAGPQAYEQYF. CDR3 DNA: TGTGCCAGCAGTTTTATGGGGGCGGGACCACAGGCCTACGAGCAGTACTTC. The V gene is TRBV27, the J gene TRBJ2-7; perhaps D is TRBD1 or TRBD2 (6 bases each). Germline V gene sequence: CDR1 MNHEY, CDR2 SMNVEV (reference sequence). The V gene lost 3 bases and the J gene lost 2 bases, with 20 bases spanning the gap. The CDR3 sequence is 17 residues long.

CDR3 amino acids: CASQQSGQETQYF. In nucleotides, the CDR3 is TGCGCCAGCCAACAATCAGGTCAAGAGACCCAGTACTTC. The genes are TRBV10-1 and TRBJ2-5; no firm D call. V gave up 8 bases and J gave up 2 bases, with 12 bases separating them. The germline V gene has CDR1 WNHNN and CDR2 SYGVQD (reference sequence). The CDR3 spans 13 residues.

The chain recombines TRBV5-1 with TRBJ2-2; 9 bases align to TRBD1. Germline loops: CDR1 SGHRS, CDR2 YFSETQ. V lost 4 bases to trimming and J lost 3 bases; unmatched junction nucleotides: 7. This CDR3 spans 16 amino acids. CDR3 in amino acids: CASSLDRGEDTGELFF. The CDR3 region has the DNA TGCGCCAGCAGCCTGGACAGGGGAGAGGACACCGGGGAGCTGTTTTTT.

This clone was observed once. The chain carries TRBV6-5 and TRBJ1-1, with unresolved D. The germline gives CDR1 MNHEY, CDR2 SVGAGI. CDR3 size: 14 residues. The V gene lost 6 bases and the J gene lost 1 base, with 12 bases spanning the gap. CDR3 in DNA: TGTGCCAGCAGCCAGTGGTCCGGGAACACTGAAGCTTTCTTT. Its translation is CASSQWSGNTEAFF.

The chain links TRBV7-7 to TRBJ2-7; 7 nucleotides line up with TRBD2. The V segment lost 5 bases and the J segment 2 bases; nucleotides outside the gene matches: 9. Looked up from germline, CDR1 is SSHAT and CDR2 is FNYEAQ (reference sequence). The CDR3 is 15 amino acids. This chain's CDR3 is CASSLGRGETYEQYF. In DNA, the CDR3 is TGTGCCAGCAGCCTAGGGAGGGGCGAAACCTACGAGCAGTACTTC.

The chain uses TRBV11-3 and TRBJ2-1; tentative D call: TRBD1 (6 bases). There are 15 residues in the CDR3. Trimming cost V 3 bases and J 4 bases, with 13 bases left between them. Germline V gene lookup returns CDR1 SGHNT and CDR2 YENEEA. The CDR3 protein is CASSFGTNGYNEQFF. The CDR3 nucleotides read TGTGCCAGCAGCTTCGGGACAAACGGGTACAATGAGCAGTTCTTC. The whole variable domain, remainder taken from reference TRBV11-3 and TRBJ2-1, is EAGVVQSPRYKIIEKKQPVAFWCNPISGHNTLYWYLQNLGQGPELLIRYENEEAVDDSQLPKDRFSAERLKGVDSTLKIQPAELGDSAVYLCASSFGTNGYNEQFFGPGTRLTVL.

The chain has TRBV7-2 and TRBJ1-4; 11 nucleotides align to TRBD1. V was pared by 2 bases and J by 3 bases, with 11 bases of the junction left unmatched. Germline CDR1 is SGHTA and CDR2 is FQGNSA. The CDR3 sequence is 19 residues long. In DNA form, the CDR3 reads TGTGCCAGCAGCTTAAGGACAGGGGGCGATGTTTGGTCTAATGAAAAACTGTTTTTT. Translating it yields CASSLRTGGDVWSNEKLFF.

This chain joins TRBV30 and TRBJ1-1, with D perhaps TRBD1 (5 bases). The length of the CDR3 is 11 residues. Germline V CDR1 and CDR2: GTSNPN, SVGIG (reference sequence). With 8 bases removed from V and 5 bases from J, the gap between germline ends came to 12 bases. Here the CDR3 DNA reads TGTGCCCATGGGGGGGATACTGAAGCTTTCTTT. Encoded protein: CAHGGDTEAFF.

The V gene is TRBV6-1, the J gene TRBJ2-1; 11 positions agree with TRBD2. The ends lost 4 bases at V and 6 bases at J; junction bases unmatched: 5. In germline, CDR1 is MNHNS, CDR2 SASEGT. CDR3 size: 15 residues. The chain's CDR3 is CASSGLAGGRNEQFF. The CDR3 bases are TGTGCCAGCAGTGGATTAGCGGGGGGGCGCAATGAGCAGTTCTTC.

This chain joins TRBV4-1 and TRBJ2-3; D unresolved. Trimming removed 4 bases at V and 5 bases at J, with 7 bases between. The CDR3 runs 12 residues. Germline CDR1 MGHRA, CDR2 YSYEKL. DNA of the CDR3: TGCGCCAGCAGCCTCCCCGAAGATACGCAGTATTTT. It specifies CASSLPEDTQYF.

The rearrangement links TRBV7-9 to TRBJ2-7; D may be TRBD1 (5 bases). CDR3 length equals 15 residues. Germline CDR1 and CDR2: SEHNR and FQNEAQ (reference sequence). The germline V and J ends were trimmed by 5 bases and 4 bases, with 18 bases remaining between them. CDR3 loop: CASSPTDIPTYEQYF. CDR3 bases: TGTGCCAGCAGCCCTACGGACATACCTACGTACGAGCAGTACTTC.

This chain's CDR3 is CASSEGAQGVEKLFF. CDR3 sequence (DNA): TGTGCCAGCAGTGAAGGGGCACAGGGGGTCGAAAAACTGTTTTTT. The chain is built from TRBV6-1 and TRBJ1-4, with 8 bases identical to TRBD1. V gave up 1 base and J gave up 8 bases; unmatched junction bases: 6. CDR3 size: 15 residues. Germline V CDR1 and CDR2: MNHNS, SASEGT.

This clone was observed once. The chain combines TRBV2 with TRBJ2-3; TRBD2 agrees at 11 bases. Per germline, CDR1 SNHLY and CDR2 FYNNEI. Trimming cost V 6 bases and J 4 bases; bases outside gene matches: 9. This CDR3 comprises 16 residues. As DNA, the CDR3 is TGTGCCAGCAGAAAATTAGCGGGGGGGCGCGCAGATACGCAGTATTTT. Protein product: CASRKLAGGRADTQYF.

This chain links TRBV28 with TRBJ2-7, with D unclear. The CDR3 covers 16 residues. The V gene's germline CDR1 is MDHEN and CDR2 SYDVKM. V shed 1 base and J shed 0 bases, with 13 bases lying between them. The CDR3 sequence is CASSLFPDQSSYEQYF. CDR3 coding DNA: TGTGCCAGCAGTTTATTTCCGGACCAGAGCTCCTACGAGCAGTACTTC.

The chain has TRBV5-1 and TRBJ2-4; 7 positions match TRBD1. V was pared by 0 bases and J by 3 bases, with 9 bases of the junction left unmatched. Germline values: CDR1 SGHRS, CDR2 YFSETQ. The CDR3 contains 17 residues. The CDR3 loop is CASSLGGDSNLKNIQYF. CDR3 nucleotide sequence: TGCGCCAGCAGCTTGGGAGGGGACAGTAACCTCAAAAACATTCAGTACTTC.

This chain links TRBV6-6 with TRBJ2-5; 7 bases match TRBD2. Germline lookup yields CDR1 MNHNY and CDR2 SVGAGI (reference sequence). Trimming took 8 bases from V and 3 from J; bases not matched to a gene: 3. This CDR3 spans 12 amino acids. The CDR3 loop is CASGGGEETQYF. The CDR3 DNA sequence: TGTGCCAGCGGGGGGGGAGAAGAGACCCAGTACTTC.

This chain uses TRBV5-1 with TRBJ2-3; D gene ambiguous. V gave up 0 bases and J gave up 3 bases, with 8 bases separating them. Germline CDR1 is SGHRS and CDR2 is YFSETQ. This CDR3 region has 14 residues. CDR3 region: CASSLAPETDTQYF. The CDR3 DNA is TGCGCCAGCAGCTTGGCCCCAGAGACAGATACGCAGTATTTT.

The chain's CDR3 is CASSLVRGPNEKLFF. The DNA of the CDR3 is TGTGCCAGCAGCTTAGTCAGGGGGCCTAATGAAAAACTGTTTTTT. This rearrangement joins TRBV7-9 to TRBJ1-4, with 8 bases matching TRBD1. The CDR3 loop spans 15 amino acids. V lost 1 base to trimming and J lost 3 bases; unmatched junction nucleotides: 1. Germline CDR1 is SEHNR and CDR2 is FQNEAQ (reference sequence).

The chain employs TRBV18 and TRBJ2-5; possibly TRBD1 or TRBD2 for D (5 bases each). V lost 2 bases and J lost 11, with 18 bases in between. Germline CDR1 KGHSH, CDR2 LQKENI. This CDR3 comprises 14 residues. The CDR3 reads CASSPGAGTWEQYF. The CDR3 DNA reads TGTGCCAGCTCACCAGGGGCAGGGACCTGGGAGCAGTACTTC.

The gene calls are TRBV6-4 and TRBJ2-2; 7 nucleotides match TRBD1. Germline trimming cut 6 bases from V and 1 base from J; bases unmatched to any gene: 8. Germline-derived CDR1 and CDR2 are MRHNA and SNTAGT. This CDR3 comprises 16 residues. The DNA of the CDR3 is TGTGCCAGCAGAGCCTTTGGGACAGAGAACACCGGGGAGCTGTTTTTT. It translates to CASRAFGTENTGELFF.

This chain connects TRBV9 to TRBJ2-6, with 10 bases identical to TRBD1. CDR3 length equals 16 residues. Germline values: CDR1 SGDLS, CDR2 YYNGEE. With V trimmed by 3 bases and J by 2 bases, 2 bases remained unmatched. The CDR3 sequence is CASSATGGAGANVLTF. Here the CDR3 DNA reads TGTGCCAGCAGCGCGACAGGGGGCGCTGGGGCCAACGTCCTGACTTTC.

V usage is TRBV19 and J usage is TRBJ2-7; the D gene is possibly TRBD2 (5 bases). V lost 3 bases and J lost 5, with 14 bases in between. This CDR3 comprises 14 residues. The germline gives CDR1 LNHDA, CDR2 SQIVND (reference sequence). CDR3 protein: CASSMGTGSHEQYF. The CDR3 DNA follows: TGTGCCAGTAGTATGGGCACGGGGTCCCACGAGCAGTACTTC.

The chain employs TRBV19 and TRBJ2-3; D call uncertain. There are 14 residues in the CDR3. V lost 3 bases, J lost 11 bases, and 18 bases lay in between. CDR1 is LNHDA and CDR2 is SQIVND in the germline V gene (reference sequence). The CDR3 DNA follows: TGTGCCAGTAGTATTATCCCCGGAGATCAGTTGCAGTATTTT. Translated: CASSIIPGDQLQYF.

The CDR3 DNA reads as TGCGCCAGCAGCCATGGGGGTAGCTCCTACAATGAGCAGTTCTTC. Amino acids: CASSHGGSSYNEQFF. The chain recombines TRBV4-1 with TRBJ2-1; D may match TRBD1 or TRBD2 (5 bases each). Germline V gene lookup returns CDR1 MGHRA and CDR2 YSYEKL. Trimming took 3 bases from V and 0 from J, leaving 9 bases between them. This CDR3 has 15 residues.

This chain connects TRBV11-2 to TRBJ1-2; D uncertain. This CDR3 is 14 amino acids long. Germline values: CDR1 SGHAT, CDR2 FQNNGV. V lost 1 base and J 5 bases, leaving 11 bases between the germline ends. The CDR3 bases are TGTGCCAGCAGCTTAGGTTCCGGGGATTATGGCTACACCTTC. Protein: CASSLGSGDYGYTF.

The V call is TRBV6-1, the J call TRBJ1-1, with D unresolved. Trimming took 2 bases from V and 1 from J, leaving 8 bases between them. The V gene's germline CDR1 is MNHNS and CDR2 SASEGT. This CDR3 has 14 amino acids. CDR3 residues: CASSELPENTEAFF. The CDR3 nucleotides are TGTGCCAGCAGTGAACTTCCTGAGAACACTGAAGCTTTCTTT.

The rearrangement uses TRBV5-1 and TRBJ1-3, with 10 bases fitting TRBD1. The CDR3 loop spans 15 amino acids. Germline V gene data show CDR1 as SGHRS and CDR2 as YFSETQ. J gave up 4 bases and V 2 bases, and 3 bases lay outside the gene matches. The CDR3: CASSFATGGGNTIYF. The CDR3 DNA reads as TGCGCCAGCAGCTTCGCGACAGGGGGCGGAAACACCATATATTTT.

This clone was observed a single time. The chain employs TRBV7-6 and TRBJ2-7; 12 bases agree with TRBD1. Germline V gives CDR1 SGHVS, CDR2 FNYEAQ. The CDR3 extends over 17 amino acids. V lost 4 bases and J lost 4; bases outside the gene matches: 11. DNA of the CDR3: TGTGCCAGCAGCTCAGCGGGCCGGGACAGGGGGCGGTACGAGCAGTACTTC. Translating it yields CASSSAGRDRGRYEQYF. Together with reference TRBV7-6 and TRBJ2-7, the CDR3 gives the full variable domain: GAGVSQSPRYKVTKRGQDVALRCDPISGHVSLYWYRQALGQGPEFLTYFNYEAQQDKSGLPNDRFSAERPEGSISTLTIQRTEQRDSAMYRCASSSAGRDRGRYEQYFGPGTRLTVT.

The chain combines TRBV27 with TRBJ2-5; D is ambiguous. This CDR3 spans 17 amino acids. Looked up from germline, CDR1 is MNHEY and CDR2 is SMNVEV (reference sequence). V was pared by 3 bases and J by 0 bases, with 17 bases between. The CDR3 protein is CASSFPTGPTDQETQYF. The CDR3 nucleotides are TGTGCCAGCAGTTTTCCCACTGGACCTACAGACCAAGAGACCCAGTACTTC.

This clone was recorded only once. The chain couples TRBV5-1 to TRBJ1-3; D might be TRBD1 (5 bases). The germline V gene encodes CDR1 SGHRS and CDR2 YFSETQ. Trimming took off 0 bases at V and 0 bases at J, with 7 bases between the two ends. This CDR3 has 15 residues. The CDR3 DNA reads as TGCGCCAGCAGCTTGGGGGGCTCCTCTGGAAACACCATATATTTT. As protein: CASSLGGSSGNTIYF.

The chain is built from TRBV2 and TRBJ2-2; D ambiguous. CDR1 is SNHLY and CDR2 is FYNNEI in the germline V gene. The V end was cut by 5 bases, the J end by 2 bases, with 12 bases between. The CDR3 contains 15 residues. DNA of the CDR3: TGTGCCAGCAGTCCCTTTCGGGCTAACACCGGGGAGCTGTTTTTT. The encoded protein is CASSPFRANTGELFF.